These T cell receptor beta chains were read from a single sample in a study of T-cell reconstitution after alpha-beta-depleted transplantation in children. A single record per CDR3 protein comes from TCRdb applying MiXCR to the PCR reads. The sample shows 600,000 to 800,000 distinct CDR3 sequences, about 12% of them seen only once. The starting material was PBMCs, obtained before TCRalphabeta/CD19-depleted stem cell transplant. The receptors here all came from a girl aged 2 to 9 with congenital amegakaryocytic thrombocytopenia, due to receive a stem cell transplant. CDR3s include the opening cysteine and the closing phenylalanine or tryptophan. The D gene is left open where the match is weak. A row's size may be missing; if present it is once, few, many or a size class.

d_call: -
clone_size: many
cdr3_length: 16
v_call: TRBV24-1
j_call: TRBJ2-3
cdr3_aa: CATSDLQGSWPDTQYF
cdr3_nt: TGTGCCACCAGTGACTTACAGGGAAGTTGGCCAGATACGCAGTATTTT

d_call: -
clone_size: few
cdr3_length: 16
v_call: TRBV15
j_call: TRBJ2-1
cdr3_aa: CATSRDIAVSYNEQFF
cdr3_nt: TGTGCCACCAGCAGAGATATAGCGGTCTCCTACAATGAGCAGTTCTTC

d_call: -
clone_size: many
cdr3_length: 15
v_call: TRBV20-1
j_call: TRBJ2-3
cdr3_aa: CSASGGPRSTDTQYF
cdr3_nt: TGCAGTGCTAGTGGGGGGCCTCGGAGCACAGATACGCAGTATTTT

d_call: -
clone_size: many
cdr3_length: 14
v_call: TRBV15
j_call: TRBJ2-3
cdr3_aa: CATSRAMGTDTQYF
cdr3_nt: TGTGCCACCAGCAGAGCCATGGGCACAGATACGCAGTATTTT

d_call: TRBD1
clone_size: -
cdr3_length: 14
v_call: TRBV19
j_call: TRBJ1-2
cdr3_aa: CASSSRDRAYGYTF
cdr3_nt: TGTGCCAGTAGTTCCCGGGACAGGGCCTATGGCTACACCTTC

d_call: -
clone_size: many
cdr3_length: 11
v_call: TRBV20-1
j_call: TRBJ2-5
cdr3_aa: CSASQGRTQYF
cdr3_nt: TGCAGTGCTAGTCAGGGAAGGACCCAGTACTTC

d_call: TRBD1
clone_size: many
cdr3_length: 16
v_call: TRBV6-5
j_call: TRBJ2-3
cdr3_aa: CASSPRDRGSTDTQYF
cdr3_nt: TGTGCCAGCAGTCCCCGGGACAGGGGATCCACAGATACGCAGTATTTT

d_call: TRBD2
clone_size: many
cdr3_length: 15
v_call: TRBV6-1
j_call: TRBJ2-3
cdr3_aa: CASNLQAGGADTQYF
cdr3_nt: TGTGCCAGCAACCTCCAAGCGGGAGGGGCAGATACGCAGTATTTT

d_call: -
clone_size: -
cdr3_length: 15
v_call: TRBV7-9
j_call: TRBJ2-5
cdr3_aa: CASSLVRRTQETQYF
cdr3_nt: TGTGCCAGCAGCTTAGTAAGGAGAACCCAAGAGACCCAGTACTTC

d_call: -
clone_size: few
cdr3_length: 16
v_call: TRBV3-1
j_call: TRBJ2-2
cdr3_aa: CASSHEGTDPIGELFF
cdr3_nt: TGTGCCAGCAGCCACGAAGGGACGGATCCTATAGGGGAGCTGTTTTTT

d_call: TRBD1
clone_size: few
cdr3_length: 15
v_call: TRBV5-8
j_call: TRBJ2-4
cdr3_aa: CASSLDRGTKNIQYF
cdr3_nt: TGTGCCAGCAGCTTGGACAGGGGGACCAAAAACATTCAGTACTTC

d_call: -
clone_size: -
cdr3_length: 15
v_call: TRBV5-1
j_call: TRBJ2-2
cdr3_aa: CASSLGVPNTGELFF
cdr3_nt: TGCGCCAGCAGCTTGGGAGTCCCGAACACCGGGGAGCTGTTTTTT

d_call: -
clone_size: many
cdr3_length: 16
v_call: TRBV27
j_call: TRBJ2-1
cdr3_aa: CASSLSPFGAYNEQFF
cdr3_nt: TGTGCCAGCAGTTTATCCCCGTTCGGTGCCTACAATGAGCAGTTCTTC

d_call: TRBD2
clone_size: few
cdr3_length: 15
v_call: TRBV7-2
j_call: TRBJ2-3
cdr3_aa: CASTRRGLGTDTQYF
cdr3_nt: TGTGCCAGCACCCGCAGAGGACTAGGCACAGATACGCAGTATTTT

d_call: -
clone_size: many
cdr3_length: 13
v_call: TRBV12-3/TRBV12-4
j_call: TRBJ2-1
cdr3_aa: CASSLGPGNEQFF
cdr3_nt: TGTGCCAGCAGTCTAGGACCGGGCAATGAGCAGTTCTTC

d_call: TRBD2
clone_size: many
cdr3_length: 14
v_call: TRBV5-1
j_call: TRBJ2-7
cdr3_aa: CASSLREASYEQYF
cdr3_nt: TGCGCCAGCAGCCTACGGGAGGCTTCCTACGAGCAGTACTTC

d_call: TRBD1
clone_size: -
cdr3_length: 15
v_call: TRBV5-1
j_call: TRBJ2-3
cdr3_aa: CASSPGTGLIGTQYF
cdr3_nt: TGCGCCAGCAGCCCCGGGACAGGACTCATTGGTACGCAGTATTTT

d_call: -
clone_size: many
cdr3_length: 12
v_call: TRBV18
j_call: TRBJ2-7
cdr3_aa: CASSPARNEQYF
cdr3_nt: TGTGCCAGCTCACCTGCTAGGAACGAGCAGTACTTC

d_call: TRBD2
clone_size: -
cdr3_length: 17
v_call: TRBV5-1
j_call: TRBJ2-3
cdr3_aa: CASRRRLAGYTTDTQYF
cdr3_nt: TGCGCCAGCAGGCGGAGATTAGCGGGCTATACCACAGATACGCAGTATTTT

d_call: TRBD2
clone_size: -
cdr3_length: 16
v_call: TRBV20-1
j_call: TRBJ2-2
cdr3_aa: CSARKSGRDLTGELFF
cdr3_nt: TGCAGTGCTAGGAAAAGCGGGAGAGACCTCACCGGGGAGCTGTTTTTT

d_call: -
clone_size: many
cdr3_length: 16
v_call: TRBV6-5
j_call: TRBJ2-1
cdr3_aa: CASSHNRRVPYNEQFF
cdr3_nt: TGTGCCAGCAGTCATAACCGCAGGGTACCCTACAATGAGCAGTTCTTC

d_call: TRBD1
clone_size: many
cdr3_length: 15
v_call: TRBV7-9
j_call: TRBJ2-1
cdr3_aa: CASSPNVDRGNEQFF
cdr3_nt: TGTGCCAGCAGCCCGAACGTCGACAGGGGCAATGAGCAGTTCTTC

d_call: TRBD2
clone_size: -
cdr3_length: 15
v_call: TRBV4-1
j_call: TRBJ2-1
cdr3_aa: CASSQEGTSRGEQFF
cdr3_nt: TGCGCCAGCAGCCAAGAGGGGACTAGTCGTGGTGAGCAGTTCTTC

d_call: -
clone_size: many
cdr3_length: 14
v_call: TRBV27
j_call: TRBJ2-7
cdr3_aa: CASSPLRGPYEQYF
cdr3_nt: TGTGCCAGCAGTCCCCTGAGAGGTCCCTACGAGCAGTACTTC

d_call: -
clone_size: many
cdr3_length: 11
v_call: TRBV3-1
j_call: TRBJ1-1
cdr3_aa: CASEGDTEAFF
cdr3_nt: TGTGCCAGCGAAGGGGACACTGAAGCTTTCTTT

d_call: -
clone_size: -
cdr3_length: 15
v_call: TRBV6-2/TRBV6-3
j_call: TRBJ2-2
cdr3_aa: CASSFDSSWTGELFF
cdr3_nt: TGTGCCAGCAGCTTCGACAGTTCGTGGACCGGGGAGCTGTTTTTT

d_call: -
clone_size: many
cdr3_length: 11
v_call: TRBV29-1
j_call: TRBJ2-5
cdr3_aa: CSAKRGQTQYF
cdr3_nt: TGCAGCGCGAAACGTGGACAGACCCAGTACTTC

d_call: -
clone_size: many
cdr3_length: 15
v_call: TRBV20-1
j_call: TRBJ2-7
cdr3_aa: CSARGIWQEQYEQYF
cdr3_nt: TGCAGTGCTAGAGGAATATGGCAGGAGCAGTACGAGCAGTACTTC

d_call: -
clone_size: -
cdr3_length: 15
v_call: TRBV28
j_call: TRBJ1-6
cdr3_aa: CASKFYPPYNSPLHF
cdr3_nt: TGTGCCAGCAAATTTTATCCACCCTATAATTCACCCCTCCACTTT

d_call: TRBD1
clone_size: -
cdr3_length: 15
v_call: TRBV3-1
j_call: TRBJ2-7
cdr3_aa: CASSRLGTGSYEQYF
cdr3_nt: TGTGCCAGCAGCCGCCTCGGGACAGGGTCCTACGAGCAGTACTTC

d_call: -
clone_size: -
cdr3_length: 17
v_call: TRBV12-3/TRBV12-4
j_call: TRBJ2-3
cdr3_aa: CASSFMLFGGRADTQYF
cdr3_nt: TGTGCCAGCAGTTTCATGCTGTTCGGGGGGCGGGCAGATACGCAGTATTTT

d_call: -
clone_size: few
cdr3_length: 13
v_call: TRBV29-1
j_call: TRBJ2-7
cdr3_aa: CSVQQGVRYEQYF
cdr3_nt: TGCAGCGTCCAACAGGGAGTTCGCTACGAGCAGTACTTC

d_call: -
clone_size: many
cdr3_length: 14
v_call: TRBV10-3
j_call: TRBJ1-5
cdr3_aa: CAVDRDYSNQPQHF
cdr3_nt: TGTGCCGTGGACCGGGATTATAGCAATCAGCCCCAGCATTTT

d_call: -
clone_size: -
cdr3_length: 16
v_call: TRBV5-1
j_call: TRBJ2-6
cdr3_aa: CASSPPLTTGANVLTF
cdr3_nt: TGCGCCAGCAGCCCTCCCCTTACCACTGGGGCCAACGTCCTGACTTTC

d_call: -
clone_size: many
cdr3_length: 12
v_call: TRBV18
j_call: TRBJ2-5
cdr3_aa: CASSPPGETQYF
cdr3_nt: TGCGCCAGCAGCCCGCCGGGAGAGACCCAGTACTTC

d_call: -
clone_size: -
cdr3_length: 15
v_call: TRBV28
j_call: TRBJ2-1
cdr3_aa: CASREPGRSGDEQFF
cdr3_nt: TGTGCCAGCAGGGAACCCGGGAGGTCAGGGGATGAGCAGTTCTTC

d_call: -
clone_size: -
cdr3_length: 14
v_call: TRBV18
j_call: TRBJ1-1
cdr3_aa: CASLIGGIHTEAFF
cdr3_nt: TGTGCCAGCCTGATAGGAGGGATACACACTGAAGCTTTCTTT

d_call: -
clone_size: many
cdr3_length: 12
v_call: TRBV12-3/TRBV12-4
j_call: TRBJ2-2
cdr3_aa: CASSTGGGELFF
cdr3_nt: TGTGCCAGCAGCACAGGTGGCGGGGAGCTGTTTTTT

d_call: TRBD2
clone_size: few
cdr3_length: 19
v_call: TRBV5-1
j_call: TRBJ2-7
cdr3_aa: CASSPNGGAGGRLNYEQYF
cdr3_nt: TGCGCCAGCAGCCCCAATGGCGGAGCGGGAGGCCGATTAAATTACGAGCAGTACTTC

d_call: -
clone_size: few
cdr3_length: 14
v_call: TRBV6-1
j_call: TRBJ2-3
cdr3_aa: CASSDRDSTDTQYF
cdr3_nt: TGTGCCAGCAGTGACAGGGATAGCACAGATACGCAGTATTTT